This T cell receptor beta chain was identified during a study of blood T cells in healthy people across ages. Donors gave 8.5 to 10 milliliters of peripheral blood apiece. Study-wide results and caveats: More naive CD4+ cells and higher diversity were found in long-lived than in aged donors.

As to this clonotype: Its specificity is unknown.

This CDR3 region has 14 residues. With V trimmed by 2 bases and J by 8 bases, 3 bases remained unmatched. CDR1 is SGDLS and CDR2 is YYNGEE in the germline V gene. A sample-barcoded 5' primer and a J-beta primer mix were used in a second PCR of about 6 to 11 cycles. TCRdb ran MiXCR on the 5' RACE reads and lists one entry per CDR3 protein. Of 1.4 million or so distinct CDR3 sequences in the sample, about 45% were seen once. The receptor was derived from a woman aged 18 to 35 in good health. The sequencing input was blood. J is TRBJ1-6 and V is TRBV9; 8 bases line up with TRBD1. The CDR3 DNA reads TGTGCCAGCAGCGTTGGACAGGGCGATTCACCCCTCCACTTT. Translating gives CASSVGQGDSPLHF.